This T cell receptor (beta chain) derives from a study of beta chain features in type 1 diabetes. Study as a whole: Cell yields, gender and age were comparable in patients and healthy donors. Examination covered roughly 100,000,000 sorted cells spanning all samples. Study findings and constraints: Researchers report that Type 1 diabetes patients had moderately but significantly shorter TCRB CDR3s across all four CD4+ subsets. In the patient group, naive, central memory and Treg TCRB repertoires seemed more alike than in the healthy donor group. Cells that show high TCR expression could be over-represented by cDNA sequencing.

As for this clone: No antigen is known for it.

TCRB transcripts that were expressed got sequenced, as all of the isolated RNA had been reverse transcribed. Sequenced by immunoSEQ multiplex PCR; TCRdb stores in-frame clones only, minus some. The sample yields 200,000 to 250,000 clones, around 13% seen once. Germline V gene sequence: CDR1 SGHRS, CDR2 YFSETQ. After removal of 2 bases from V and 2 bases from J, the junction contained 5 bases not matched to a gene. CDR3 length equals 15 residues. The clonotype comes from a man in his thirties or forties with type 1 diabetes. The material sequenced was naive CD4+ T cells from blood. The V call is TRBV5-1, the J call TRBJ2-7; 9 bases are a match to TRBD1. CDR3 sequence (DNA): TGCGCCAGCAGCTTTCACAGGGGGCCTACCTACGAGCAGTACTTC. It codes for CASSFHRGPTYEQYF.